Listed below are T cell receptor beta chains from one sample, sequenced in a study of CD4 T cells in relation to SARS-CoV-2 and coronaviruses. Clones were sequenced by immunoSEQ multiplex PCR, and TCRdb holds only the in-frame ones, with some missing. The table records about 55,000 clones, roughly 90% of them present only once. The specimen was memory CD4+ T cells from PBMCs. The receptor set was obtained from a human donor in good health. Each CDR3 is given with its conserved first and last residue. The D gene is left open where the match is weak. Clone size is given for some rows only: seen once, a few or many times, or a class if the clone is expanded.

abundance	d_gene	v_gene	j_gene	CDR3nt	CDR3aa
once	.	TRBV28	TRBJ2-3	TGTGCCAGCAGGGCCCTCACAGATACGCAGTATTTT	CASRALTDTQYF
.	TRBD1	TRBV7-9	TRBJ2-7	TGTGCCAGCAGACCGGGACAGCAAACCTACGAGCAGTACTTC	CASRPGQQTYEQYF
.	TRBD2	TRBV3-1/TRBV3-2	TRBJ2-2	TGTGCCAGCAGCCCAGGGACTAGCGTGAACACCGGGGAGCTGTTTTTT	CASSPGTSVNTGELFF
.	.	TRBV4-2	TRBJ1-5	TGTGCCAGCAGCCAGGGGAGGGGTCGCGGGGGGGAGAATCAGCCCCAGCATTTT	CASSQGRGRGGENQPQHF
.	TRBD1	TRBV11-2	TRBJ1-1	TGTGCCAGCAGCTTAGTGGGACAGGGACTTGAAGCTTTCTTT	CASSLVGQGLEAFF
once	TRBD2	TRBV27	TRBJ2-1	TGTGCCAGCCACCGAGCCCTAGCGGGAGGGCCCGGTGAGCAGTTCTTC	CASHRALAGGPGEQFF
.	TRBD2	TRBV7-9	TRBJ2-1	TGTGCCAGCAGCTTAATCGCTAGCGGGGTCGGGCAGTTCTTC	CASSLIASGVGQFF
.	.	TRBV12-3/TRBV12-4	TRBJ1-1	TGTGCCAGCAGTTTTCAGGAGAACACTGAAGCTTTCTTT	CASSFQENTEAFF
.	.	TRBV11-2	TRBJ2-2	TGTGCCAGCAGCACAGGCGGGTCTCGGACCGGGGAGCTGTTTTTT	CASSTGGSRTGELFF
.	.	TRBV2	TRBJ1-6	TGTGCCAGCAAGTGGCTAGCTAATAATTCACCCCTCCACTTT	CASKWLANNSPLHF
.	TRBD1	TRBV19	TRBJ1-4	TGTGCCAGTAGAGGACAGGGGCGTGCAACTAATGAAAAACTGTTTTTT	CASRGQGRATNEKLFF
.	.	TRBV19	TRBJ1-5	TGTGCCAGTAGTATAATGGGAGACACTCGACAGCCCCAGCATTTT	CASSIMGDTRQPQHF